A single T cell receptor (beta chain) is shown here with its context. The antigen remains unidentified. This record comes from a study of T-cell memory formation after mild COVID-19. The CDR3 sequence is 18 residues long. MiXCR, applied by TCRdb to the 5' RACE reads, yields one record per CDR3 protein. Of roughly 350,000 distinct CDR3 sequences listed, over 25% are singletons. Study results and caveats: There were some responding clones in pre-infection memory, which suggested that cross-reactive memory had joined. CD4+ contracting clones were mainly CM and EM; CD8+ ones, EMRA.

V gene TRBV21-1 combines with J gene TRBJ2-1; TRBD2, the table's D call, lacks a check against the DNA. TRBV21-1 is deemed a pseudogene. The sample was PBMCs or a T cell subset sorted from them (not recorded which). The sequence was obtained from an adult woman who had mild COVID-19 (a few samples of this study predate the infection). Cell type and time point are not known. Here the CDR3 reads CASSKAPARRGGPNEQFF. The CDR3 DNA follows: TGTGCCAGCAGCAAAGCTCCCGCGCGGCGGGGGGGCCCTAATGAGCAGTTCTTC.